The next 31 T cell receptor beta chains were all read from a single sample in a study of blood T cell repertoires in COVID-19. The table came from immunoSEQ multiplex PCR; TCRdb's copy has only in-frame clones and leaves some out. In the table there are about 230,000 clones, roughly 84% of which are singletons. The sample was peripheral blood. The receptors come from a middle-aged man who had recovered from COVID-19.

This clone was seen only once. V is TRBV15 and J is TRBJ2-4, with 9 bases matching TRBD1. The V and J ends lost 3 bases and 6 bases, in that order; junction bases with no gene match: 12. The CDR3 spans 17 residues. Germline values: CDR1 LNHNV, CDR2 YYDKDF (reference sequence). The chain's CDR3 is CATSRGRFRDRVNIQYF. The CDR3 DNA reads TGTGCCACCAGCAGGGGTAGATTCCGGGACAGGGTAAACATTCAGTACTTC.

Notes on this clone: At one of its ends the junction is not consistent with the germline gene, which may arise from a read error. J is TRBJ2-5 and V is TRBV7-7; 8 positions agree with TRBD2. The CDR3 runs to 15 residues. The germline CDR1 and CDR2 sequences are SSHAT and FNYEAQ (reference sequence). CDR3 sequence reads: CASSLAGPGGETQYF. Written as DNA, the CDR3 is TGTGCTAGCAGCTTAGCGGGGCCCGGAGGGGAGACCCAGTACTTC.

This clone came up a few times. The gene calls are TRBV29-1 and TRBJ1-1, with D uncertain. The CDR3 covers 14 residues. V shed 7 bases and J shed 3 bases, with 18 bases lying between them. CDR1 is SQVTM, CDR2 ANQGSEA, per germline. As DNA, the CDR3 is TGCAGCGCCTCGCCGGCGGGGATTGACACTGAAGCTTTCTTT. This encodes CSASPAGIDTEAFF.

This clone appeared once. The V and J genes are TRBV7-2 and TRBJ2-2; D not resolved. This CDR3 spans 13 amino acids. The germline V gene has CDR1 SGHTA and CDR2 FQGNSA. Trimming cost V 3 bases and J 5 bases, with 7 bases left between them. CDR3 in DNA: TGTGCCAGCAGCTTGGTCCTAACCGGGGAGCTGTTTTTT. It encodes CASSLVLTGELFF.

This clone has just one count. The genes are TRBV6-5 and TRBJ2-7, with 11 bases that match TRBD1. J lost 6 bases, V lost 4 bases, and 8 bases had no gene match. Germline assignment: CDR1 MNHEY and CDR2 SVGAGI. The CDR3 runs to 15 residues. CDR3 coding DNA: TGTGCCAGCAGTTTCATCCGGACAGGGGGCTCCGAGCAGTACTTC. Protein sequence: CASSFIRTGGSEQYF.

The chain links TRBV20-1 to TRBJ1-1; perhaps TRBD1 as D (6 bases). V lost 3 bases to trimming and J lost 1 base, with 9 bases between them. Germline CDR1 reads DFQATT; CDR2 reads SNEGSKA (reference sequence). This CDR3 comprises 13 residues. The CDR3 DNA reads as TGCAGTGCTAGTGAGACAGGGAACACTGAAGCTTTCTTT. Translated: CSASETGNTEAFF.

This clone was counted between two and nine times. This chain links TRBV27 with TRBJ2-7; 10 nucleotides agree with TRBD1. The CDR3 sequence is 15 residues long. With V trimmed by 3 bases and J by 6 bases, 8 bases remained unmatched. CDR1 is MNHEY and CDR2 is SMNVEV in the germline V gene (reference sequence). CDR3 in DNA: TGTGCCAGCAGTTTGACCGGGACAGGGGCAACCGAGCAGTACTTC. This codes for CASSLTGTGATEQYF.

V and J are TRBV11-2 and TRBJ1-2; 10 nucleotides match TRBD1. Germline CDR1 is SGHAT and CDR2 is FQNNGV. CDR3 length equals 16 residues. Trimming took 5 bases from V and 4 from J; bases not matched to a gene: 10. The DNA of the CDR3 is TGTGCCAGCAGCCGATTACAGGACAGGGGGGTCTATGGCTACACCTTC. Translating gives CASSRLQDRGVYGYTF.

This clone was seen only a few times. This chain joins TRBV30 and TRBJ1-1; 9 bases agree with TRBD1. V lost 5 bases, J lost 11 bases, and 12 bases stayed unmatched. CDR1 is GTSNPN and CDR2 is SVGIG in the germline V gene (reference sequence). This CDR3 is built from 13 residues. For the CDR3, the DNA is TGTGCCTGGGAACCGGGACAGGGCATGGAGGCTTTCTTT. Its translation is CAWEPGQGMEAFF.

This chain links TRBV28 with TRBJ1-2; D remains unclear. The germline V gene encodes CDR1 MDHEN and CDR2 SYDVKM. The V and J ends lost 2 bases and 2 bases respectively, with 15 bases between them. The CDR3 length is 16 residues. The CDR3 nucleotides are TGTGCCAGCAGTTTAAAAGTCGGCGGCGGCAACTATGGCTACACCTTC. This sequence encodes CASSLKVGGGNYGYTF.

This clone has just one count. The chain carries TRBV18 and TRBJ1-4, with D uncertain. Germline V CDR1 and CDR2: KGHSH, LQKENI. The CDR3 length is 14 residues. The V end was cut by 2 bases, the J end by 1 base, with 5 bases between. Written as DNA, the CDR3 is TGTGCCAGCTCACCAGTCAGAACTAATGAAAAACTGTTTTTT. It translates to CASSPVRTNEKLFF.

The V call is TRBV5-1, the J call TRBJ2-5; D is perhaps TRBD2 (5 bases). Germline loops: CDR1 SGHRS, CDR2 YFSETQ. The CDR3 loop spans 15 amino acids. Trimming cost V 7 bases and J 3 bases, with 19 bases left between them. CDR3 amino acids: CASGPLPGSKETQYF. In DNA, the CDR3 is TGCGCCAGCGGTCCACTGCCTGGGAGCAAAGAGACCCAGTACTTC.

The chain has TRBV5-1 and TRBJ2-1; 7 bases are shared with TRBD2. The CDR3 runs 14 residues. The germline CDR1 and CDR2 sequences are SGHRS and YFSETQ. The V and J ends lost 1 base and 5 bases, in that order; junction bases with no gene match: 3. The CDR3 sequence is CASSLYSGDNEQFF. Here the CDR3 DNA reads TGCGCCAGCAGCTTGTACAGCGGGGACAATGAGCAGTTCTTC.

The chain links TRBV9 to TRBJ2-5, with a tentative D call TRBD1 (6 bases). The CDR3 has 14 amino acids. Trimming took 0 bases from V and 5 from J, leaving 11 bases between them. Germline V gives CDR1 SGDLS, CDR2 YYNGEE. The CDR3 spells CASSVGTGRETQYF. The CDR3 nucleotides read TGTGCCAGCAGCGTAGGAACAGGGCGGGAGACCCAGTACTTC.

The chain has TRBV30 and TRBJ2-3; weak D call: TRBD2 (7 bases). Trimming cost V 3 bases and J 2 bases, with 12 bases left between them. CDR1 and CDR2 from the germline V gene are GTSNPN and SVGIG (reference sequence). The CDR3 contains 14 residues. This CDR3 reads CAWRGGPPTDTQYF. The DNA of the CDR3 is TGTGCCTGGAGGGGGGGGCCCCCCACAGATACGCAGTATTTT.

CDR3 bases: TGTGCCAGCAGCCCCCAAGCGGGGAGGGACCCCGAGCAGTACTTC. This codes for CASSPQAGRDPEQYF. V is TRBV7-9 and J is TRBJ2-7, with 7 nucleotides matching TRBD2. The V segment lost 5 bases and the J segment 6 bases; nucleotides outside the gene matches: 13. The CDR3 sequence is 15 residues long. Germline loops: CDR1 SEHNR, CDR2 FQNEAQ (reference sequence).

V gene TRBV6-5 combines with J gene TRBJ2-7, with 11 bases matching TRBD1. Trimming cost V 10 bases and J 6 bases; bases outside gene matches: 5. CDR1 and CDR2 (germline): MNHEY, SVGAGI. CDR3 length: 12 amino acids. This chain's CDR3 is CATRDRGFEQYF. The CDR3, as DNA: TGTGCCACGCGGGACAGGGGGTTCGAGCAGTACTTC.

The chain is built from TRBV15 and TRBJ1-5, with D tentatively TRBD1 (5 bases). The CDR3 is made up of 13 amino acids. Germline V gene data show CDR1 as LNHNV and CDR2 as YYDKDF (reference sequence). The V gene lost 5 bases and the J gene lost 5 bases, with 10 bases spanning the gap. CDR3 sequence reads: CATSGARHQPQHF. CDR3 nucleotide sequence: TGTGCCACCAGCGGGGCTAGACATCAGCCCCAGCATTTT.

About this clone: Additional DNA sequences in this sample encode the identical CDR3. The rearrangement links TRBV5-4 to TRBJ2-1; 8 bases are a match to TRBD2. In germline, CDR1 is SGHNT, CDR2 YYREEE (reference sequence). V gave up 1 base and J gave up 2 bases; unmatched junction bases: 2. The CDR3 loop spans 15 amino acids. CDR3 region: CASSLTSGTYNEQFF. Written as DNA, the CDR3 is TGTGCCAGCAGCTTGACTAGCGGTACCTACAATGAGCAGTTCTTC. Looking up the rest from reference TRBV5-4 and TRBJ2-1 gives the full variable domain: ETGVTQSPTHLIKTRGQQVTLRCSSQSGHNTVSWYQQALGQGPQFIFQYYREEENGRGNFPPRFSGLQFPNYSSELNVNALELDDSALYLCASSLTSGTYNEQFFGPGTRLTVL.

V usage is TRBV7-6 and J usage is TRBJ2-2, with D possibly being TRBD1 (6 bases). The CDR3 consists of 16 residues. Germline V lookup: CDR1 SGHVS, CDR2 FNYEAQ. Trimming removed 0 bases at V and 1 base at J, with 9 bases between. CDR3 coding DNA: TGTGCCAGCAGCTTAGCAGGGGGTCAGAACACCGGGGAGCTGTTTTTT. This codes for CASSLAGGQNTGELFF.

This clone is a singleton in its sample. The V gene is TRBV7-2, the J gene TRBJ2-7, with 7 bases lining up with TRBD1. V was clipped by 2 bases and J by 2 bases; unmatched bases: 6. Germline V lookup: CDR1 SGHTA, CDR2 FQGNSA. The CDR3 contains 15 residues. CDR3: CASSLSTGVPYEQYF. CDR3 DNA: TGTGCCAGCAGCTTATCTACAGGGGTCCCCTACGAGCAGTACTTC.

Points on this clone: A read error may explain this, as a much larger clone is one base away. The genes are TRBV5-1 and TRBJ2-3, with D unclear. The germline V and J ends were trimmed by 0 bases and 4 bases, with 3 bases remaining between them. CDR3 length: 12 residues. Germline values: CDR1 SGHRS, CDR2 YFSETQ. This chain's CDR3 is CASSLVADTQYF. Written as DNA, the CDR3 is TGCGCCAGCAGCTTGGTAGCAGATACGCAGTATTTT.

This clone was observed a single time. The rearrangement uses TRBV12-5 and TRBJ2-3, with 11 bases matching TRBD2. The V gene end was trimmed by 4 bases and the J gene end by 4 bases; junction bases not matched to a gene: 10. Germline values: CDR1 LGHNT, CDR2 FRNRAP. This CDR3 spans 17 amino acids. CDR3 in amino acids: CASGWGLAGGSADTQYF. DNA of the CDR3: TGTGCTAGTGGTTGGGGGCTAGCGGGAGGTAGCGCAGATACGCAGTATTTT.

This clone has more than one count but fewer than ten. This chain links TRBV4-1 with TRBJ2-1, with D perhaps TRBD2 (6 bases). V lost 5 bases and J 8 bases, leaving 13 bases between the germline ends. This CDR3 has 13 amino acids. Germline V CDR1 and CDR2: MGHRA, YSYEKL. The CDR3 here is CASSGEVWDEQFF. CDR3 DNA sequence: TGCGCCAGCAGCGGGGAGGTTTGGGATGAGCAGTTCTTC.

The chain uses TRBV30 and TRBJ1-1; 11 bases are shared with TRBD1. V was pared by 1 base and J by 11 bases, with 6 bases of the junction left unmatched. Germline V gene sequence: CDR1 GTSNPN, CDR2 SVGIG (reference sequence). The CDR3 runs 13 residues. The CDR3 loop is CAWSGTGGEGAFF. The DNA for the CDR3 is TGTGCCTGGAGTGGGACAGGGGGCGAGGGGGCTTTCTTT.

The chain uses TRBV7-6 and TRBJ1-1, with D unclear. CDR1 SGHVS and CDR2 FNYEAQ come from the germline V gene. The CDR3 runs 19 residues. V gave up 0 bases and J gave up 1 base, with 21 bases separating them. CDR3 protein: CASSLAAGIRKASNTEAFF. The CDR3, as DNA: TGTGCCAGCAGCTTAGCTGCCGGGATACGAAAGGCGTCGAACACTGAAGCTTTCTTT.

CDR3 sequence reads: CASRYPPSEQFF. In DNA, the CDR3 is TGTGCCAGCAGGTACCCCCCCAGTGAGCAGTTCTTC. The chain joins TRBV11-2 to TRBJ2-1; D gene ambiguous. Germline V gene lookup returns CDR1 SGHAT and CDR2 FQNNGV. The V and J ends lost 6 bases and 9 bases respectively, with 12 bases between them. This CDR3 has 12 residues.

The rearrangement links TRBV30 to TRBJ2-5; D is perhaps TRBD1 (6 bases). Trimming shortened V by 2 bases and J by 7 bases, and 14 bases separated the two germline ends. Germline V gives CDR1 GTSNPN, CDR2 SVGIG (reference sequence). The CDR3 is 13 residues long. The CDR3 DNA reads TGTGCCTGGAGTAGAAAGGGGGTAGGGACCCAGTACTTC. It is translated as CAWSRKGVGTQYF.

V gene TRBV5-6 combines with J gene TRBJ2-7, with D maybe TRBD2 (5 bases). The germline V gene encodes CDR1 SGHDT and CDR2 YYEEEE. The CDR3 consists of 13 residues. V was pared by 5 bases and J by 3 bases, with 12 bases between. CDR3 loop: CASRDRRSYEQYF. DNA for the CDR3: TGTGCCAGCAGGGACCGGAGGAGCTACGAGCAGTACTTC.

The V gene is TRBV3-1 (or the pseudogene TRBV3-2), the J gene TRBJ2-1, with D perhaps TRBD2 (6 bases). With 3 bases removed from V and 4 bases from J, the gap between germline ends came to 22 bases. The CDR3 extends over 18 amino acids. CDR1 is LGHDT, CDR2 YNNKEL, per germline (reference sequence). This chain's CDR3 is CASSHSPTSWWLYNEQFF. The CDR3 bases are TGTGCCAGCAGCCACTCCCCGACTAGTTGGTGGTTGTACAATGAGCAGTTCTTC.

J is TRBJ1-5 and V is TRBV5-6; weak D call: TRBD1 (5 bases). Germline values: CDR1 SGHDT, CDR2 YYEEEE. Between the trimmed V and J ends, which lost 3 bases and 3 bases, there was a span of 19 bases. This CDR3 contains 17 residues. CDR3 sequence: CASSYFSDRLLNQPQHF. The CDR3 bases are TGTGCCAGCAGCTATTTCTCTGACAGATTACTCAATCAGCCCCAGCATTTT.